These 9 T cell receptor beta chains originate from one sample sequenced in a study of glioma-infiltrating T cells after dendritic cell vaccination. Clones were read by immunoSEQ multiplex PCR, and TCRdb kept only the in-frame ones, dropping some. The repertoire holds tens of thousands of clones, with 85% as singletons. The input for sequencing was blood, taken before dendritic cell vaccination. The receptors stem from a human donor with glioblastoma.

The genes are TRBV7-2 and TRBJ1-4, with TRBD1 matching over 8 bases. The trim removed 0 bases at V and 8 bases at J, leaving 14 bases unmatched. Germline lookup yields CDR1 SGHTA and CDR2 FQGNSA. The CDR3 is 18 amino acids. The CDR3 spells CASSLARRGLGGGEKLFF. In DNA form, the CDR3 reads TGTGCCAGCAGCTTAGCCCGCAGGGGGCTGGGAGGCGGGGAAAAACTGTTTTTT.

The chain has TRBV4-3 and TRBJ1-4; a possible D gene is TRBD1 (5 bases). The CDR3 spans 20 residues. Germline V lookup: CDR1 LGHNA, CDR2 YSLEER. V dropped 1 base and J dropped 2 bases, with 23 bases sitting between them. The CDR3 DNA follows: TGCGCCAGCAGCCAAGGATCGAAGTGGGGGGTCACGTCGACTAATGAAAAACTGTTTTTT. Protein sequence: CASSQGSKWGVTSTNEKLFF.

The genes are TRBV7-9 and TRBJ2-1; D remains unclear. Between the trimmed V and J ends, which lost 1 base and 0 bases, there was a span of 10 bases. Germline-derived CDR1 and CDR2 are SEHNR and FQNEAQ (reference sequence). There are 16 residues in the CDR3. The CDR3 DNA is TGTGCCAGCAGCTTAGGTAGTCGGAGCTCCTACAATGAGCAGTTCTTC. This codes for CASSLGSRSSYNEQFF.

This chain connects TRBV5-1 to TRBJ2-1, with 14 bases that match TRBD2. The germline V gene encodes CDR1 SGHRS and CDR2 YFSETQ. The CDR3 is 17 residues long. With V trimmed by 2 bases and J by 10 bases, 11 bases remained unmatched. The CDR3 DNA is TGCGCCAGCAGCTTCCCGCTCGGACTAGCGGGGGGACCCGAGCAGTTCTTC. Translating gives CASSFPLGLAGGPEQFF.

This rearrangement joins TRBV29-1 to TRBJ1-2; 9 bases fit TRBD1. CDR3 length equals 15 residues. The V and J ends lost 4 bases and 6 bases, in that order; junction bases with no gene match: 12. The germline V gene has CDR1 SQVTM and CDR2 ANQGSEA. Here the CDR3 DNA reads TGCAGCGTTGGGTCTTCCGGACAGGGGTATAATGGCTACACCTTC. It specifies CSVGSSGQGYNGYTF. Full variable domain (outside the CDR3, taken from reference TRBV29-1 and TRBJ1-2): SAVISQKPSRDICQRGTSLTIQCQVDSQVTMMFWYRQQPGQSLTLIATANQGSEATYESGFVIDKFPISRPNLTFSTLTVSNMSPEDSSIYLCSVGSSGQGYNGYTFGSGTRLTVV.

The J gene is TRBJ2-7, the V gene TRBV30; the D is unclear. The CDR3 covers 15 residues. Germline CDR1 reads GTSNPN; CDR2 reads SVGIG (reference sequence). Trimming shortened V by 0 bases and J by 4 bases, and 16 bases separated the two germline ends. CDR3 sequence reads: CAWSVFPSPRYEQYF. In DNA, the CDR3 is TGTGCCTGGAGTGTATTTCCCAGCCCCAGGTACGAGCAGTACTTC. Using reference TRBV30 and TRBJ2-7 for the parts outside the CDR3, the full variable domain is SQTIHQWPATLVQPVGSPLSLECTVEGTSNPNLYWYRQAAGRGLQLLFYSVGIGQISSEVPQNLSASRPQDRQFILSSKKLLLSDSGFYLCAWSVFPSPRYEQYFGPGTRLTVT.

The chain links TRBV5-1 to TRBJ2-2; 8 positions agree with TRBD1. CDR1 and CDR2 (germline): SGHRS, YFSETQ. The V segment lost 3 bases and the J segment 7 bases; nucleotides outside the gene matches: 14. The CDR3 extends over 17 amino acids. This chain's CDR3 is CASSSTRTGRYGGELFF. Here the CDR3 DNA reads TGCGCCAGCAGCTCCACTCGGACAGGGCGGTACGGCGGGGAGCTGTTTTTT.

This clone was found a few times. V is TRBV30 and J is TRBJ1-2; 7 bases agree with TRBD1. The junction had 3 bases not matched to a gene; V was cut back by 5 bases and J by 3 bases. The germline gives CDR1 GTSNPN, CDR2 SVGIG (reference sequence). The CDR3 runs to 12 residues. The CDR3 region has the DNA TGTGCCTGGGGGGGGACAGACTATGGCTACACCTTC. This gives the protein CAWGGTDYGYTF.

This clone occurred once. The V and J genes are TRBV11-3 and TRBJ2-2; D possibly corresponds to TRBD2 (5 bases). There are 13 residues in the CDR3. The germline V gene has CDR1 SGHNT and CDR2 YENEEA. Trimming removed 1 base from V and 5 bases from J, with 5 bases in between. DNA of the CDR3: TGTGCCAGCAGCTTAGGGAGGACCGGGGAGCTGTTTTTT. Translating gives CASSLGRTGELFF. Full variable domain (missing parts from reference TRBV11-3 and TRBJ2-2): EAGVVQSPRYKIIEKKQPVAFWCNPISGHNTLYWYLQNLGQGPELLIRYENEEAVDDSQLPKDRFSAERLKGVDSTLKIQPAELGDSAVYLCASSLGRTGELFFGEGSRLTVL.